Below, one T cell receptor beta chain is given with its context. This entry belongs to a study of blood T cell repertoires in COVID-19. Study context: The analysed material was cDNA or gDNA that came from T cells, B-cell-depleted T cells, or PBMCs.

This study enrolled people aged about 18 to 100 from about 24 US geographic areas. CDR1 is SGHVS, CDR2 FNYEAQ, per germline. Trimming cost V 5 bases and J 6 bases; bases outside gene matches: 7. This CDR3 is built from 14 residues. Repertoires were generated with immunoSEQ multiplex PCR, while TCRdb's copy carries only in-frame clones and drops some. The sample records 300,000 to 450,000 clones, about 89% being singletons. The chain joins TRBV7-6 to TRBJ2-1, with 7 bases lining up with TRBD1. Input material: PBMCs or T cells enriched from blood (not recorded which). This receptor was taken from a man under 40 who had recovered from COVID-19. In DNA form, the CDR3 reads TGTGCCAGCAGCCTACTAGGGACAGCCAATGAGCAGTTCTTC. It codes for CASSLLGTANEQFF.